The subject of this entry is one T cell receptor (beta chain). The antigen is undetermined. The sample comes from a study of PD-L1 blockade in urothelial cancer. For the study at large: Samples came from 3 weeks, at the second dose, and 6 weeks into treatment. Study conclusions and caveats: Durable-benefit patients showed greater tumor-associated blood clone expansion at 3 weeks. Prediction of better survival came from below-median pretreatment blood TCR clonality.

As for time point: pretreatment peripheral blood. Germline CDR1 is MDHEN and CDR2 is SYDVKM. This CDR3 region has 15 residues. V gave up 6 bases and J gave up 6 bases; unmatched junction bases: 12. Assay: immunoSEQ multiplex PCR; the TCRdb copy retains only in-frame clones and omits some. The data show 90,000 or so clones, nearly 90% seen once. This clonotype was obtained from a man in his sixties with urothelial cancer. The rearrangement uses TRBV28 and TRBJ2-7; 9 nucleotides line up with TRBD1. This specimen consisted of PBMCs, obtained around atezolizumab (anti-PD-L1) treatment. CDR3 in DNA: TGTGCCAGCAGGCTCGCCCGGGACAGGGTACGCGAGCAGTACTTC. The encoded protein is CASRLARDRVREQYF. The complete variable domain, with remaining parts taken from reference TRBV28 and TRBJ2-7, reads DVKVTQSSRYLVKRTGEKVFLECVQDMDHENMFWYRQDPGLGLRLIYFSYDVKMKEKGDIPEGYSVSREKKERFSLILESASTNQTSMYLCASRLARDRVREQYFGPGTRLTVT.